This T cell receptor beta chain was identified during a study of T cell responses to AZD1222 COVID-19 vaccine. V trimming: 5 bases; J trimming: 1 base; junction bases outside the gene matches: 5. The CDR3 is 15 amino acids. Per germline, CDR1 SGHAT and CDR2 FQNNGV. The assay was immunoSEQ multiplex PCR, and TCRdb's table has in-frame clones only and misses some. This sample yields about 150,000 clones, of which about nine tenths are seen a single time; approximately 3% belongs to the top ten. The sequencing here drew on peripheral blood, taken on day 0 of AZD1222 vaccination. The source of this sequence is an adult in good health. This chain links TRBV11-2 with TRBJ2-5; 9 nucleotides line up with TRBD1. The CDR3 here is CASSPPGQGQETQYF. The CDR3 DNA sequence: TGTGCCAGCAGCCCGCCGGGACAGGGCCAAGAGACCCAGTACTTC.